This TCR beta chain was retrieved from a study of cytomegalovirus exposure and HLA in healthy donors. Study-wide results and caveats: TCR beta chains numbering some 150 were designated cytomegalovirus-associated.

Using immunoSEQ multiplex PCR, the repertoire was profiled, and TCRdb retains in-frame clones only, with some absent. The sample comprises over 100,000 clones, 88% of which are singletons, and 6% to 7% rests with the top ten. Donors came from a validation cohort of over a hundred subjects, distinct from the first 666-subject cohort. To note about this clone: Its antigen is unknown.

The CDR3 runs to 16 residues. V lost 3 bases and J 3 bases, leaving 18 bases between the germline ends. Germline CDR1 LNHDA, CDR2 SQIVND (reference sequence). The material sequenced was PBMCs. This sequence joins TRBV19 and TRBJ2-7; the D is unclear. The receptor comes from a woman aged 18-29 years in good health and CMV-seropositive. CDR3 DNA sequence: TGTGCCAGTAGTATTGTCGGTTACGTTTATGGCTACGAGCAGTACTTC. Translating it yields CASSIVGYVYGYEQYF.